Detailed here is one T cell receptor beta chain. What this receptor recognizes is not known. One base away there is no much larger clone; base qualities are not given. Ficoll-Paque density gradient centrifugation was the method used to isolate PBMCs. The sequencer was an Illumina NovaSeq 6000. Using 5'RACE with constant-segment primers, TCRalpha and TCRbeta cDNA libraries were constructed, with sample barcodes and unique molecular identifiers added in the process. Trizol reagent was used to extract RNA from every sample. Library amplification was performed in two PCR steps, and a second sample barcode and Illumina TruSeq adapters were introduced in the second step. Sequencing of libraries was performed on an Illumina NovaSeq with 2 x 150 bp paired-end reads. On the study's bioinformatics: With migec v1.2.7, reads were demultiplexed and then collapsed into UMI-guided consensus sequences. Using mixcr v2.1.11, UMI consensuses were aligned to TRA and TRB V and J templates and then assembled into clonotypes. A clonotype was counted as expanded or contracted only if both edgeR and NoisET called the change significant, with noise models trained on biological replicates. For edgeR calls, the thresholds were a false discovery rate-adjusted p below 0.01 and a log2 fold-change of 1. As an exploratory analysis of dynamics, max-normalized trajectories of the 1000 most abundant clonotypes were examined with PCA combined with hierarchical clustering. Separately sequenced CD4+ and CD8+ repertoires were used to assign a CD4 or CD8 phenotype to each responding clone. The raw public data were reprocessed by TCRdb itself: fastp quality trimming at Q25, MiXCR clonotype calling, in-frame beta chains only. Rows with one shared CDR3 protein collapse into an entry with the most common genes and DNA. The V and J calls and clone size come from TCRdb's table, not from the authors' own analysis. Present in this sample are under 250,000 distinct CDR3 sequences, around 9.5% of which were seen just once. The ten largest clonotypes hold about 3.8% of the sample.

Including the terminal cysteine and phenylalanine, the CDR3 comprises 11 residues. The DNA shown is the 33-base CDR3, in frame from base 1. V is clipped by 6 bases and J by 5 bases, and the sequence between their germline boundaries is 7 bases long. CDR1 and CDR2 were assigned from the germline V gene as MNHEY and SVGEGT. This specimen belongs to a study of T-cell memory formation after mild COVID-19 (dated by TCRdb to the early 2020s). Context from the whole study: TCR sequence clusters from the two donors were largely donor specific. Longitudinal TCRalpha and TCRbeta repertoire sequencing tracked T-cell clones expanding and contracting after mild COVID-19 in two donors. The cohort comprised two young, previously healthy adult volunteers, one female and one male. Broader findings and caveats from the paper: SARS-CoV-2 specificity of the second-wave clones peaking on day 37 was not confirmed. Some responding clones were detected in pre-infection memory, suggesting pre-existing cross-reactive memory T cells joined the SARS-CoV-2 response. The study included only a couple of mild cases, and larger cohorts that include severe cases with pre-infection samples were judged to be necessary. Contracting CD4+ clones turned up mainly in the CM and EM memory subsets, whereas EMRA was where CD8+ clones were enriched. Clones that contracted from day 15 to 85 showed balanced CD4/CD8 phenotypes, whereas a second wave of clones that expanded from day 15 to 37 leaned towards CD4+.

The sample was PBMCs or a T cell subset sorted from them (not recorded which). The V and J segments used are TRBV6-2 or TRBV6-3 and TRBJ2-5; the D gene is not confidently resolved. The TCR sequence derives from a man in his late teens or twenties who had mild COVID-19 (a few samples of this study predate the infection). The sample titles of this study are shuffled in the database, so cell type and time point are left out; the donor was told from shared clones. CDR3 region: CASSHVETQYF. The DNA reads as follows: TGTGCCAGCAGCCACGTGGAGACCCAGTACTTC.